This TCR beta chain was sequenced for a study of OX40 agonist ivuxolimab in advanced cancers. Study summary: The dose-escalation cohort was about 83% male, with a mean age of 60 years, ranging roughly 23 to 90. Findings and caveats of the study: Antigens targeted by the expanded peripheral T cells were not determined.

Details on this clone: Its cognate antigen is unknown.

From germline, CDR1 is SGHTA and CDR2 FQGTGA. V was trimmed by 1 base and J by 1 base, leaving 7 bases between them. This CDR3 has 14 amino acids. Here immunoSEQ multiplex PCR was the method, and the copy in TCRdb shows in-frame clones only, minus some. Of tens of thousands of clones in the sample, 65% to 85% were seen once. Systemic immunosuppression or autoimmune disease history was grounds to exclude patients. J is TRBJ1-1 and V is TRBV7-3; unclear D gene. This clonotype originated in an adult with an advanced solid tumor such as melanoma, head and neck, liver or kidney cancer. The sequencing used CD4+ or CD8+ T cells sorted from blood, collected in a trial of the OX40 agonist ivuxolimab. CDR3 bases: TGTGCCAGCAGCTTAAGTCCGGGGAACACTGAAGCTTTCTTT. Translating it yields CASSLSPGNTEAFF. The full variable domain, rest sourced from reference TRBV7-3 and TRBJ1-1, is GAGVSQTPSNKVTEKGKYVELRCDPISGHTALYWYRQSLGQGPEFLIYFQGTGAADDSGLPNDRFFAVRPEGSVSTLKIQRTERGDSAVYLCASSLSPGNTEAFFGQGTRLTVV.